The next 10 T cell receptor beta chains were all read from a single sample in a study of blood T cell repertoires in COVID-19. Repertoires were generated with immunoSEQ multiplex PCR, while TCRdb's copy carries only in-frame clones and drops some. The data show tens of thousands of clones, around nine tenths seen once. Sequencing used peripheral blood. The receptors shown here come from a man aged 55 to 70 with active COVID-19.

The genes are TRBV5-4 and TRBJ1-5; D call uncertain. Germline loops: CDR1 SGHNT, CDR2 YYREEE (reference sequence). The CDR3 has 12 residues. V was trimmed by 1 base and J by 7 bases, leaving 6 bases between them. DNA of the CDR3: TGTGCCAGCAGCTTGATCGGGCAGCCCCAGCATTTT. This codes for CASSLIGQPQHF.

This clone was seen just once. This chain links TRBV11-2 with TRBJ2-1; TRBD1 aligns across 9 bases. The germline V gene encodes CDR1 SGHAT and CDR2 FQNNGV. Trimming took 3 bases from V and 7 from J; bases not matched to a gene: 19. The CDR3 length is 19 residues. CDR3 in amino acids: CASSLRPRRDRDRWNEQFF. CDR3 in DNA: TGTGCCAGCAGCTTGCGCCCCCGCCGGGACAGGGATCGATGGAATGAGCAGTTCTTC.

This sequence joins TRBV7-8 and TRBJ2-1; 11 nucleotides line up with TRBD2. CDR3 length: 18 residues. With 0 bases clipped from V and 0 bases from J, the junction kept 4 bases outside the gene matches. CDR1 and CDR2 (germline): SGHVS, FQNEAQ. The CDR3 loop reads CASSLALAGGSSYNEQFF. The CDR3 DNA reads TGTGCCAGCAGCTTAGCTCTAGCGGGAGGCAGCTCCTACAATGAGCAGTTCTTC. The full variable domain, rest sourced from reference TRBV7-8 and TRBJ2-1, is GAGVSQSPRYKVAKRGQDVALRCDPISGHVSLFWYQQALGQGPEFLTYFQNEAQLDKSGLPSDRFFAERPEGSVSTLKIQRTQQEDSAVYLCASSLALAGGSSYNEQFFGPGTRLTVL.

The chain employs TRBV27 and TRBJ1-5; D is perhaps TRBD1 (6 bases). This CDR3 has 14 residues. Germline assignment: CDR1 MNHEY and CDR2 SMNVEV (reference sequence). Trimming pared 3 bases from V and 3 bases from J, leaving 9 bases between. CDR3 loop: CASSFRGPNQPQHF. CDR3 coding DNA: TGTGCCAGCAGTTTCAGGGGTCCCAATCAGCCCCAGCATTTT.

The CDR3 is CASSPPGGANTYEQYF. Here the CDR3 DNA reads TGTGCCAGCTCACCACCAGGGGGAGCTAACACCTACGAGCAGTACTTC. The chain links TRBV18 to TRBJ2-7, with D possibly being TRBD1 (6 bases). The CDR3 has 16 residues. Germline CDR1 reads KGHSH; CDR2 reads LQKENI. Trimming took off 0 bases at V and 2 bases at J, with 14 bases between the two ends.

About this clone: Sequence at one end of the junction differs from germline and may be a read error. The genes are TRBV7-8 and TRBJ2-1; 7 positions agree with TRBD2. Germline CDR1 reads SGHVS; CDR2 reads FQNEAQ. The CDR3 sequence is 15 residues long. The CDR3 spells CASSPLAVPYNELFF. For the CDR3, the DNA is TGTGCCAGCAGCCCTCTAGCGGTTCCCTACAATGAGCTGTTCTTC.

CDR3 sequence (DNA): TGTGCCAGCATTCCGGGACAGGCGTCCGGGGAGCTGTTTTTT. Amino acids: CASIPGQASGELFF. The gene calls are TRBV28 and TRBJ2-2; 8 nucleotides match TRBD1. The germline gives CDR1 MDHEN, CDR2 SYDVKM. Trimming cost V 7 bases and J 6 bases; bases outside gene matches: 7. This CDR3 region has 14 residues.

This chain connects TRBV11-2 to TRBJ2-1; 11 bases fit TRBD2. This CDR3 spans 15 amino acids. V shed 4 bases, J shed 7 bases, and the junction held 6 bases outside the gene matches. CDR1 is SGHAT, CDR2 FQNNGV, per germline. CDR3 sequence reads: CASSSLAGAKNEQFF. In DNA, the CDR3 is TGTGCCAGCAGCTCACTAGCGGGAGCTAAGAATGAGCAGTTCTTC.

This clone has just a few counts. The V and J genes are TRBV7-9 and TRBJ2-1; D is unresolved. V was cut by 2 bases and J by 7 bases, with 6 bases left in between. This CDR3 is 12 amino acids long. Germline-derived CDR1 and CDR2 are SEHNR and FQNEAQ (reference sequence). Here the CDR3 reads CASSLTFNEQFF. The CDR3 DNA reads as TGTGCCAGCAGCTTAACTTTTAATGAGCAGTTCTTC.

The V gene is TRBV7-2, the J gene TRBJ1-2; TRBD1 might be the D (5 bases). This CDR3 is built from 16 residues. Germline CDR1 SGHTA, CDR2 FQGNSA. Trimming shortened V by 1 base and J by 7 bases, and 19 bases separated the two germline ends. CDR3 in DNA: TGTGCCAGCAGCTTAGTGCAGGGAGGTGGAGCATTTGGCTACACCTTC. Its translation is CASSLVQGGGAFGYTF.